This passage covers 18 T cell receptor beta chains from one sample sequenced in a study of blood T cell repertoires in COVID-19 (dated by TCRdb to 2020 to 2022). The receptor library was made with the immunoSEQ multiplex PCR assay. TCRdb retrieved this table from immuneACCESS and kept in-frame rearrangements only. Not all clones are present; in checked studies, unresolved V genes account for under half, and no reason is known for the remainder. Recorded for this sample are roughly 260,000 clones; about four fifths of them occurred a single time. The ten largest account for 3.1% of the sample. Sequenced sample: peripheral blood. All receptors derive from a woman younger than 35 with acute or convalescent COVID-19.

The V gene is TRBV28, the J gene TRBJ1-1; 12 bases line up with TRBD1. Germline V CDR1 and CDR2: MDHEN, SYDVKM. The CDR3 covers 17 residues. With 1 base clipped from V and 2 bases from J, the junction kept 5 bases outside the gene matches. Here the CDR3 reads CASSLYRDRGPNTEAFF. In DNA, the CDR3 is TGTGCCAGCAGTTTATACCGGGACAGGGGGCCTAACACTGAAGCTTTCTTT. Together with reference TRBV28 and TRBJ1-1, the CDR3 gives the full variable domain: DVKVTQSSRYLVKRTGEKVFLECVQDMDHENMFWYRQDPGLGLRLIYFSYDVKMKEKGDIPEGYSVSREKKERFSLILESASTNQTSMYLCASSLYRDRGPNTEAFFGQGTRLTVV.

V gene TRBV30 combines with J gene TRBJ1-2, with a possible D match to TRBD1 (6 bases). Germline CDR1 is GTSNPN and CDR2 is SVGIG (reference sequence). The CDR3 is 12 amino acids. V was shortened by 5 bases and J by 4 bases, with 11 bases between the two germline ends. CDR3 region: CAWGDKGYGYTF. CDR3 DNA sequence: TGTGCCTGGGGGGACAAAGGCTATGGCTACACCTTC.

This clone was detected only once. The rearrangement joins TRBV5-1 to TRBJ1-2, with 9 nucleotides matching TRBD1. The CDR3 length is 14 residues. J gave up 0 bases and V 8 bases, and 5 bases lay outside the gene matches. The germline V gene has CDR1 SGHRS and CDR2 YFSETQ. CDR3 residues: CASSTGGSNYGYTF. The CDR3 DNA follows: TGCGCCAGTTCGACAGGGGGGTCTAACTATGGCTACACCTTC.

The table lists this clone with a count of one. This rearrangement joins TRBV10-3 to TRBJ2-7; D might be TRBD2 (7 bases). V lost 10 bases and J 3 bases, leaving 19 bases between the germline ends. The germline V gene encodes CDR1 ENHRY and CDR2 SYGVKD. The CDR3 totals 14 residues. This CDR3 is CATRAGQGVYEQYF. The CDR3, as DNA: TGTGCCACCCGAGCGGGACAAGGAGTCTACGAGCAGTACTTC.

The chain links TRBV6-2 or TRBV6-3 to TRBJ2-1; D is perhaps TRBD1 (6 bases). The CDR3 consists of 18 residues. V dropped 0 bases and J dropped 2 bases, with 17 bases sitting between them. Germline V gene lookup returns CDR1 MNHEY and CDR2 SVGEGT. CDR3 sequence (DNA): TGTGCCAGCAGTTACTCACCGGACAGTTCGTTCGCCTACAATGAGCAGTTCTTC. Residues: CASSYSPDSSFAYNEQFF.

The rearrangement links TRBV6-2 or TRBV6-3 to TRBJ1-2; 12 bases fit TRBD1. The CDR3 contains 17 residues. Germline V gene sequence: CDR1 MNHEY, CDR2 SVGEGT. Losses at the gene ends were 6 bases for V and 7 bases for J; bases not matched to a gene: 15. The CDR3 nucleotides read TGTGCCAGCAGCCCTGGGGAAACCGGGACAGGGGGCGTTGGCTACACCTTC. This codes for CASSPGETGTGGVGYTF.

The chain joins TRBV7-2 to TRBJ2-1, with 15 bases fitting TRBD2. This CDR3 spans 18 amino acids. V dropped 5 bases and J dropped 0; count of bases not matched to a gene: 5. Looked up from germline, CDR1 is SGHTA and CDR2 is FQGNSA. CDR3 amino acids: CASSPGLAGGSSYNEQFF. As DNA, the CDR3 is TGTGCCAGCAGCCCCGGACTAGCGGGAGGGAGCTCCTACAATGAGCAGTTCTTC.

A single count supports this clone. Mismatch with germline at one junction end may stem from a read error. V and J are TRBV6-5 and TRBJ2-1; 9 bases are a match to TRBD2. Germline loops: CDR1 MNHEY, CDR2 SVGAGI. The CDR3 is made up of 16 amino acids. The CDR3 here is CAGSYSNLAGYNEQFF. CDR3 nucleotides: TGTGCCGGCAGTTACTCGAACCTAGCGGGATACAATGAGCAGTTCTTC.

J is TRBJ2-5 and V is TRBV19, with TRBD2 as a possible D gene (6 bases). Germline V lookup: CDR1 LNHDA, CDR2 SQIVND (reference sequence). With 3 bases removed from V and 4 bases from J, the gap between germline ends came to 15 bases. The CDR3 extends over 15 amino acids. CDR3 sequence reads: CASSIATSPRETQYF. The CDR3 DNA sequence: TGTGCCAGTAGTATCGCCACTAGCCCCCGAGAGACCCAGTACTTC.

J is TRBJ2-7 and V is TRBV5-1, with D perhaps matching TRBD2 (5 bases). This CDR3 region has 14 residues. V was shortened by 0 bases and J by 0 bases, with 7 bases between the two germline ends. In germline, CDR1 is SGHRS, CDR2 YFSETQ. CDR3 protein: CASSLVSASYEQYF. DNA of the CDR3: TGCGCCAGCAGCTTGGTTAGCGCCTCCTACGAGCAGTACTTC.

The V and J genes are TRBV3-1 (or the pseudogene TRBV3-2) and TRBJ2-5; D unresolved. V was clipped by 4 bases and J by 1 base, with 4 bases between them. This CDR3 has 12 residues. Germline V gene lookup returns CDR1 LGHDT and CDR2 YNNKEL (reference sequence). The CDR3 DNA reads as TGTGCCAGCAGCCTCCTCCAAGAGACCCAGTACTTC. It codes for CASSLLQETQYF.

The chain combines TRBV18 with TRBJ1-2, with D hard to call. The V gene lost 2 bases and the J gene lost 4 bases, with 14 bases spanning the gap. Per germline, CDR1 KGHSH and CDR2 LQKENI. The CDR3 sequence is 15 residues long. CDR3 nucleotides: TGTGCCAGCTCACCATCGGGGTCCTCTACCTATGGCTACACCTTC. This sequence encodes CASSPSGSSTYGYTF.

V usage is TRBV28 and J usage is TRBJ1-5, with D possibly matching TRBD1 (5 bases). CDR1 MDHEN and CDR2 SYDVKM come from the germline V gene. The CDR3 loop spans 14 amino acids. Trimming removed 5 bases at V and 3 bases at J, with 11 bases between. The CDR3 DNA follows: TGTGCCAGCAGTGGAATGACAGACAATCAGCCCCAGCATTTT. This encodes CASSGMTDNQPQHF.

This chain links TRBV19 with TRBJ1-5, with 7 bases that match TRBD1. Germline values: CDR1 LNHDA, CDR2 SQIVND (reference sequence). Unmatched junction bases numbered 5, after V lost 6 bases and J lost 0 bases. The CDR3 covers 15 residues. In nucleotides, the CDR3 is TGTGCCAGTAGATTACAGGGGCCTAGCAATCAGCCCCAGCATTTT. This sequence encodes CASRLQGPSNQPQHF. The full variable domain, in which reference TRBV19 and TRBJ1-5 provide the parts outside the CDR3, is DGGITQSPKYLFRKEGQNVTLSCEQNLNHDAMYWYRQDPGQGLRLIYYSQIVNDFQKGDIAEGYSVSREKKESFPLTVTSAQKNPTAFYLCASRLQGPSNQPQHFGDGTRLSIL.

Turning to this clone: Within the sample, other DNA sequences also encode this same CDR3. The DNA of the CDR3 is TGTGCCAGTAGTATATTAGCGGGAGCTTACGAGCAGTACTTC. Amino acids: CASSILAGAYEQYF. The chain uses TRBV19 and TRBJ2-7; 9 nucleotides match TRBD2. Germline V gene data show CDR1 as LNHDA and CDR2 as SQIVND (reference sequence). The length of the CDR3 is 14 residues. V trimming: 2 bases; J trimming: 4 bases; junction bases outside the gene matches: 3.

V and J are TRBV19 and TRBJ2-5; 7 positions agree with TRBD1. The germline V gene encodes CDR1 LNHDA and CDR2 SQIVND (reference sequence). This CDR3 comprises 13 residues. The V and J ends lost 5 bases and 3 bases, in that order; junction bases with no gene match: 3. This CDR3 reads CASSRTGKETQYF. For the CDR3, the DNA is TGTGCCAGTAGTCGGACAGGTAAAGAGACCCAGTACTTC.

The chain couples TRBV19 to TRBJ2-3, with TRBD1 matching 7 bases. V was clipped by 4 bases and J by 9 bases; unmatched bases: 4. The CDR3 length is 12 residues. Germline CDR1 is LNHDA and CDR2 is SQIVND (reference sequence). CDR3 nucleotides: TGTGCCAGTAGTAGCTCACAGGGGACGCAGTATTTT. This codes for CASSSSQGTQYF.

The CDR3 loop reads CASSFGTSPIDEQYF. The CDR3 nucleotides read TGTGCCAGCAGCTTTGGCACTAGCCCGATTGACGAGCAGTACTTC. The rearrangement joins TRBV7-9 to TRBJ2-7, with D perhaps TRBD2 (6 bases). The ends were cut back, 3 bases at V and 5 bases at J, with 17 bases in the middle. Germline V gene lookup returns CDR1 SEHNR and CDR2 FQNEAQ (reference sequence). This CDR3 is 15 amino acids long. Combining the CDR3 with reference TRBV7-9 and TRBJ2-7 gives the whole variable domain DTGVSQNPRHKITKRGQNVTFRCDPISEHNRLYWYRQTLGQGPEFLTYFQNEAQLEKSRLLSDRFSAERPKGSFSTLEIQRTEQGDSAMYLCASSFGTSPIDEQYFGPGTRLTVT.